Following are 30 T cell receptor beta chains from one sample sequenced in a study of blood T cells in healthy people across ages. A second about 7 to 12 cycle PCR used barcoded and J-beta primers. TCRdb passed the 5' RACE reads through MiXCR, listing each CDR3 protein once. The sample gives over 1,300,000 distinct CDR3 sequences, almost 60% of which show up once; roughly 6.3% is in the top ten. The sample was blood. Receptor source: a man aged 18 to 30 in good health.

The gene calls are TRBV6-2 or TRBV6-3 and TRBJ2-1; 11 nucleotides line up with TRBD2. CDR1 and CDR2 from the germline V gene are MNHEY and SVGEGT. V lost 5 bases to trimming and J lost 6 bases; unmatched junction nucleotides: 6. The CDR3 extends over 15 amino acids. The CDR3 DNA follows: TGTGCCAGCAGTGCCTCGGGACTAGCGGCCAATGAGCAGTTCTTC. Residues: CASSASGLAANEQFF.

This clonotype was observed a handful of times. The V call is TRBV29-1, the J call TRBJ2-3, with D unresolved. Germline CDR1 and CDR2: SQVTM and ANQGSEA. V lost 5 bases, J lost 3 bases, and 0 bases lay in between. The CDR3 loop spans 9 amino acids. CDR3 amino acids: CSVTDTQYF. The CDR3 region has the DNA TGCAGCGTTACAGATACGCAGTATTTT.

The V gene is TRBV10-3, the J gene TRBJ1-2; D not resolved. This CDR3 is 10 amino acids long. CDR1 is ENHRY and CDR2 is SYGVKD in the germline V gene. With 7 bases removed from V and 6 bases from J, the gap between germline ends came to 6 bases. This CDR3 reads CAIMSDGYTF. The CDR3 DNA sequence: TGTGCCATCATGTCAGATGGCTACACCTTC.

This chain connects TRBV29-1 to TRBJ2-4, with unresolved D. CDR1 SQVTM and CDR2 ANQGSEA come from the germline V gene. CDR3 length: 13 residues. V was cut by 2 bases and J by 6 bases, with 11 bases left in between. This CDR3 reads CSVELFDRNIQYF. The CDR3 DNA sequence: TGCAGCGTTGAATTGTTTGACCGAAACATTCAGTACTTC.

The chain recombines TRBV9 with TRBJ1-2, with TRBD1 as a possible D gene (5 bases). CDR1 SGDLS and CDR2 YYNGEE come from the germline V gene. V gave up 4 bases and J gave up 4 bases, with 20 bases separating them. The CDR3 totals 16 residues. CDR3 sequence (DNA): TGTGCCAGCAGCCCCCACGGGGGGGTTTTTGTCTATGGCTACACCTTC. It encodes CASSPHGGVFVYGYTF.

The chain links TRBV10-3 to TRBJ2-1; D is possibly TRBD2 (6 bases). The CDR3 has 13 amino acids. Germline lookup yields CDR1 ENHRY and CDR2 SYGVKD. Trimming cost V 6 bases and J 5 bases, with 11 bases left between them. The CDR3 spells CAIRWGDNNEQFF. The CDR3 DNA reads TGTGCCATCAGGTGGGGGGATAACAATGAGCAGTTCTTC.

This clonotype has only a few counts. The CDR3 sequence is CASSFTRTGEQYF. For the CDR3, the DNA is TGTGCCAGCTCCTTTACTCGGACGGGCGAGCAGTACTTC. This chain uses TRBV27 with TRBJ2-5; D gene ambiguous. The J call may be incorrect, as the DNA end agrees better with TRBJ2-7. This CDR3 has 13 amino acids. Per germline, CDR1 MNHEY and CDR2 SMNVEV (reference sequence).

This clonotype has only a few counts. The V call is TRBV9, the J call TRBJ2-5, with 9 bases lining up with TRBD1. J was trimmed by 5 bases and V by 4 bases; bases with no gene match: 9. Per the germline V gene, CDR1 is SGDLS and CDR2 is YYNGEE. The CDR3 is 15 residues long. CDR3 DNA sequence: TGTGCCAGCAGCTCCCGAGTAGGACAGGGGGAGACCCAGTACTTC. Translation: CASSSRVGQGETQYF.

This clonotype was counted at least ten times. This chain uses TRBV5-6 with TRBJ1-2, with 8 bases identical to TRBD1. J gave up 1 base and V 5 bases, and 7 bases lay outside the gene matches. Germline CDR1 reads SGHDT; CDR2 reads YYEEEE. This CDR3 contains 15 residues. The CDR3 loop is CASRPTGALNYGYTF. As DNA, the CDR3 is TGTGCCAGCAGACCGACAGGGGCCCTTAACTATGGCTACACCTTC.

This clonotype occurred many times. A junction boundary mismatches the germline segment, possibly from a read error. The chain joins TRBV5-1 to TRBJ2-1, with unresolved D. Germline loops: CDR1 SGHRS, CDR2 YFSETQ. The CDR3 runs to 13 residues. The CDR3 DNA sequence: TGTGCCAGCAGTTTATCGGCCTACAATGAGCAGTTCTTC. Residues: CASSLSAYNEQFF.

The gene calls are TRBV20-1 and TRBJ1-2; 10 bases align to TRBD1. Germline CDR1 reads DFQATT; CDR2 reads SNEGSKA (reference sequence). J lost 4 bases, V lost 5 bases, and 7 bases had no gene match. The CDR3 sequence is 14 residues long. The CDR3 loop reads CSALERDRGYGYTF. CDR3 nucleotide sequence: TGCAGTGCTCTGGAGAGGGACAGGGGCTATGGCTACACCTTC.

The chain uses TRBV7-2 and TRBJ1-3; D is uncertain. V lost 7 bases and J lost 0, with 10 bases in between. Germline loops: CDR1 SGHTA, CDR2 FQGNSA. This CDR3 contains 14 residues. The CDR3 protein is CASKARNSGNTIYF. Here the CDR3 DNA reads TGTGCCAGCAAAGCCAGGAACTCTGGAAACACCATATATTTT.

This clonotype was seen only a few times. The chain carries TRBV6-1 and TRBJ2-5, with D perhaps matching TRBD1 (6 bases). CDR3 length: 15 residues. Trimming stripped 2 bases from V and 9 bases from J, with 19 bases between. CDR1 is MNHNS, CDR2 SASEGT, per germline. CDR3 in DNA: TGTGCCAGCAGTGAAACTTCCGGACAGACCGCGGCCCAGTACTTC. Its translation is CASSETSGQTAAQYF.

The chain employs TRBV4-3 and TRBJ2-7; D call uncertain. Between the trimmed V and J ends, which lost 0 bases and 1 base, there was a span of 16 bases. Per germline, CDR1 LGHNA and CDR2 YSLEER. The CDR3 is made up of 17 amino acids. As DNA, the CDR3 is TGCGCCAGCAGCCAAGATACGGGCAGTTTAAGGTCCTACGAGCAGTACTTC. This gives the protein CASSQDTGSLRSYEQYF.

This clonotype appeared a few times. CDR3 sequence reads: CASSTPLAGGPNEQFF. CDR3 in DNA: TGTGCCAGCAGCACTCCCCTAGCGGGGGGGCCAAATGAGCAGTTCTTC. The chain combines TRBV7-8 with TRBJ2-1; 12 bases fit TRBD2. V lost 5 bases to trimming and J lost 7 bases; unmatched junction nucleotides: 9. Germline V lookup: CDR1 SGHVS, CDR2 FQNEAQ. The CDR3 is 16 amino acids. Looking up the rest from reference TRBV7-8 and TRBJ2-1 gives the full variable domain: GAGVSQSPRYKVAKRGQDVALRCDPISGHVSLFWYQQALGQGPEFLTYFQNEAQLDKSGLPSDRFFAERPEGSVSTLKIQRTQQEDSAVYLCASSTPLAGGPNEQFFGPGTRLTVL.

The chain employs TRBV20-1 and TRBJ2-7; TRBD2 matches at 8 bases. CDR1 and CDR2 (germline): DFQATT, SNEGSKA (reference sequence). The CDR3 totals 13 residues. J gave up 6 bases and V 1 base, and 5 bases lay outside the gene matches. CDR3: CSARGTSLVEQYF. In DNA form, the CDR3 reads TGCAGTGCTAGAGGGACTAGCCTCGTCGAGCAGTACTTC.

This CDR3 is CSAAPGLADTQYF. CDR3 bases: TGCAGTGCCGCCCCGGGATTGGCAGATACGCAGTATTTT. This chain uses TRBV20-1 with TRBJ2-3, with TRBD2 as a possible D gene (5 bases). The CDR3 is made up of 13 amino acids. With 6 bases removed from V and 4 bases from J, the gap between germline ends came to 14 bases. CDR1 DFQATT and CDR2 SNEGSKA come from the germline V gene (reference sequence).

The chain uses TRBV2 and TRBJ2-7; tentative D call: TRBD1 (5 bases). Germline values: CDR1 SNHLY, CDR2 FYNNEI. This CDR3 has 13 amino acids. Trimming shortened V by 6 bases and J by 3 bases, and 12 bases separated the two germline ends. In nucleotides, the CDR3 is TGTGCCAGCAGGTTCCAGGGTTACTACGAGCAGTACTTC. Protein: CASRFQGYYEQYF. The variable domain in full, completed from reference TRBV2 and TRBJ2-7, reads EPEVTQTPSHQVTQMGQEVILRCVPISNHLYFYWYRQILGQKVEFLVSFYNNEISEKSEIFDDQFSVERPDGSNFTLKIRSTKLEDSAMYFCASRFQGYYEQYFGPGTRLTVT.

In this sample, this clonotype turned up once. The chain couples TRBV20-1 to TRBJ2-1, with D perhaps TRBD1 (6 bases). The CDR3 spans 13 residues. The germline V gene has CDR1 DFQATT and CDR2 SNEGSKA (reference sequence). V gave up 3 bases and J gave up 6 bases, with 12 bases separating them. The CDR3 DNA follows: TGCAGTGCTAGTGAGGGGGACCGCAATGAGCAGTTCTTC. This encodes CSASEGDRNEQFF.

CDR3 DNA: TGTGCCAGCAGTGGTAGCGGGAGGGCAGAGACCCAGTACTTC. Translated, it gives CASSGSGRAETQYF. The gene calls are TRBV12-3 or TRBV12-4 and TRBJ2-5, with 11 bases aligning to TRBD2. The CDR3 covers 14 residues. V lost 5 bases, J lost 4 bases, and 3 bases stayed unmatched.

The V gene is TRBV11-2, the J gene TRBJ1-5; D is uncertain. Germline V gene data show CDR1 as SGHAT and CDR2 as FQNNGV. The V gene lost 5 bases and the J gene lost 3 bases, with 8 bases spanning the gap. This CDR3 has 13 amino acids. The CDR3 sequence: CASSRRNNQPQHF. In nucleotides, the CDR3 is TGTGCCAGCAGCCGACGGAACAATCAGCCCCAGCATTTT.

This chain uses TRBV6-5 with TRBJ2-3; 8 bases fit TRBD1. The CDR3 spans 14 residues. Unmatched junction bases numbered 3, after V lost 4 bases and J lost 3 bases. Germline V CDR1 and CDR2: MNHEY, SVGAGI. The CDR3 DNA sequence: TGTGCCAGCAGTTCGGGACAGGCGACAGATACGCAGTATTTT. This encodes CASSSGQATDTQYF.

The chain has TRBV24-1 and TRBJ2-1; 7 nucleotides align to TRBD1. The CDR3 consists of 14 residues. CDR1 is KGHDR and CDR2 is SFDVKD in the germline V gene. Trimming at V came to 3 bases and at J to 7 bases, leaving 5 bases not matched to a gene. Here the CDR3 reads CATSDPDRANEQFF. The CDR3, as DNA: TGTGCCACCAGTGATCCTGACAGGGCGAATGAGCAGTTCTTC.

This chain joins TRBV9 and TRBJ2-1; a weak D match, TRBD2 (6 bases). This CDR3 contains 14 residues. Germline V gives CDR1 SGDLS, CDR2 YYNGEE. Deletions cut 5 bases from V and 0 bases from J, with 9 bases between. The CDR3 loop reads CASRGDFSYNEQFF. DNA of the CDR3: TGTGCCAGCAGGGGGGACTTCTCCTACAATGAGCAGTTCTTC.

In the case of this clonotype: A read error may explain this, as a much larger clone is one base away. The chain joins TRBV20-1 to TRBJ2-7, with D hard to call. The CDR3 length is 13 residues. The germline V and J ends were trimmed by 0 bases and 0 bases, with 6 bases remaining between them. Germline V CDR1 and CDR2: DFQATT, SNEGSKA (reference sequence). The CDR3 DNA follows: TGCAGTGCTAGAGATCCCGGCTCCTACGAGCAGTACTTC. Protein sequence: CSARDPGSYEQYF.

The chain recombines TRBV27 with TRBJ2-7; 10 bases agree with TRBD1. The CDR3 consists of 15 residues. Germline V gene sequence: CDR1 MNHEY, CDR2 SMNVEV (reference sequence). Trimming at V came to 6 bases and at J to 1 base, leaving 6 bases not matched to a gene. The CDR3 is CASSSGQGTSYEQYF. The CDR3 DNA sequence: TGTGCCAGCAGCTCGGGACAGGGGACGTCCTACGAGCAGTACTTC.

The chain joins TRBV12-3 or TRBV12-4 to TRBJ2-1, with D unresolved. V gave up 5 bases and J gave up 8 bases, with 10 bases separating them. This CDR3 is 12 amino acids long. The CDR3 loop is CASSPPPHEQFF. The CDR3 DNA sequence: TGTGCCAGCAGTCCCCCGCCCCATGAGCAGTTCTTC.

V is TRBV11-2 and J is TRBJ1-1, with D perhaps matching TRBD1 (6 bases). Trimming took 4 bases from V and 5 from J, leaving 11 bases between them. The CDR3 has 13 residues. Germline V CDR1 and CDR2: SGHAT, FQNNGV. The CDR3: CASSSGQLTEAFF. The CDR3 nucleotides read TGTGCCAGCAGCTCCGGACAGTTAACTGAAGCTTTCTTT. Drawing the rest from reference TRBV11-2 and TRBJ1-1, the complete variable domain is EAGVAQSPRYKIIEKRQSVAFWCNPISGHATLYWYQQILGQGPKLLIQFQNNGVVDDSQLPKDRFSAERLKGVDSTLKIQPAKLEDSAVYLCASSSGQLTEAFFGQGTRLTVV.

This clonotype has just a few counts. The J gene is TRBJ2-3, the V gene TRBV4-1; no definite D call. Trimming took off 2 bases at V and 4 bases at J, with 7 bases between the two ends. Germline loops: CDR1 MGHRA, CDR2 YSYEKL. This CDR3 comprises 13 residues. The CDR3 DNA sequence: TGCGCCAGCAGCCAAAGGGCCCCAGATACGCAGTATTTT. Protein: CASSQRAPDTQYF.

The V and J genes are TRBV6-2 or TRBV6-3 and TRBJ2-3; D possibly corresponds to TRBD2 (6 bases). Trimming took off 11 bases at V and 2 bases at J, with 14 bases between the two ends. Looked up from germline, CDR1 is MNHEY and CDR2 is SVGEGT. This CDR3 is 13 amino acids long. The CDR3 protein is CAVGGSVTDTQYF. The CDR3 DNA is TGTGCCGTTGGGGGGTCCGTCACAGATACGCAGTATTTT.